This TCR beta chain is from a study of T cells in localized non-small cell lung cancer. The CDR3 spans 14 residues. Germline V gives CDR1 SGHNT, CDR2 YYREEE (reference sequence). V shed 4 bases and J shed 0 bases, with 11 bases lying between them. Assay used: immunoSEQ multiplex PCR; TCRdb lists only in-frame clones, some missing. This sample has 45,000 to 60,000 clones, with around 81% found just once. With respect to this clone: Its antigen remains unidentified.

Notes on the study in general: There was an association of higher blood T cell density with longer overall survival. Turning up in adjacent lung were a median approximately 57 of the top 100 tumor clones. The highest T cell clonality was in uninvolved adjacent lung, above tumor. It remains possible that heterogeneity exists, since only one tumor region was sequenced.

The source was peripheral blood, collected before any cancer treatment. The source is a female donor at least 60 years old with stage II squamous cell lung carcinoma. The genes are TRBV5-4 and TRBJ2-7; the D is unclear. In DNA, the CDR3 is TGTGCCAGCAGCCGCGGACGAAACTCCTACGAGCAGTACTTC. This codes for CASSRGRNSYEQYF.